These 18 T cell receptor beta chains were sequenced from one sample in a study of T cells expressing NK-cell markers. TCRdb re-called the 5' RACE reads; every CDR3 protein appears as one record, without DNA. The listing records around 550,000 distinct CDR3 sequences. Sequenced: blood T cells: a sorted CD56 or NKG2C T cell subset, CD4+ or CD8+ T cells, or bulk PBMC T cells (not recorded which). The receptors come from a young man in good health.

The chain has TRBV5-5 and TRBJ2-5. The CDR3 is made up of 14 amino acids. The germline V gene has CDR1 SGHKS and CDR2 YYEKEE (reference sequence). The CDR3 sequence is CASSLETALETQYF.

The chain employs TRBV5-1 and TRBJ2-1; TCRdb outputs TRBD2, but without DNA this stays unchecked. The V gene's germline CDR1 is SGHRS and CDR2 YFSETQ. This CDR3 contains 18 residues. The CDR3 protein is CASSVLLRTSGRHNEQFF.

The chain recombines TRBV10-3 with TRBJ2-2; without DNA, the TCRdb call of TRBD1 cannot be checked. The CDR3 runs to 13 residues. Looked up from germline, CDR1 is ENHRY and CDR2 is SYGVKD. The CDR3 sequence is CATLGLNTGELFF.

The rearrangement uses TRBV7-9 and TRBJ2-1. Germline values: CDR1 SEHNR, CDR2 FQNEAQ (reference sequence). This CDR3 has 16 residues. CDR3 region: CASTNAGGFSYNEQFF.

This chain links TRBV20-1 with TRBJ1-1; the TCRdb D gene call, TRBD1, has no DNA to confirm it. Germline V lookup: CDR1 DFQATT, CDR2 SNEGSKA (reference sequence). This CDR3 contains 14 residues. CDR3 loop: CSARVGHERTEAFF.

The CDR3 reads CAISAGLAGSGELFF. The chain employs TRBV10-3 and TRBJ2-2; the D call from TCRdb, TRBD2, cannot be confirmed without DNA. The CDR3 is 15 amino acids. Germline V gives CDR1 ENHRY, CDR2 SYGVKD.

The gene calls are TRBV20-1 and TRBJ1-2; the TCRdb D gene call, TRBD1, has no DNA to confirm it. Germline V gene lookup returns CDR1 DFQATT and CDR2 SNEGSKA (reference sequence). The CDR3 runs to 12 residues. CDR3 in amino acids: CSARGGVYGYTF.

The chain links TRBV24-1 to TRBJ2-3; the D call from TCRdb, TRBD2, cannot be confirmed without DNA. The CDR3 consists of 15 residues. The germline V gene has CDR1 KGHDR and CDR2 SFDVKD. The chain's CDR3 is CATKSSGRTTDTQYF.

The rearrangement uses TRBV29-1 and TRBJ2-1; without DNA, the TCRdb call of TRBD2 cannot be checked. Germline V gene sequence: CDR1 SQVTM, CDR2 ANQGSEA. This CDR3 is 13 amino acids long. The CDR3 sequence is CSGSGNSYNEQFF.

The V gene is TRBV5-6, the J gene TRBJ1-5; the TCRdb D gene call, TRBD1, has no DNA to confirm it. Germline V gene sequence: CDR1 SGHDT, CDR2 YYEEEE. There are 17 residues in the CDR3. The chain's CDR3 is CASSLGTGAVGNQPQHF.

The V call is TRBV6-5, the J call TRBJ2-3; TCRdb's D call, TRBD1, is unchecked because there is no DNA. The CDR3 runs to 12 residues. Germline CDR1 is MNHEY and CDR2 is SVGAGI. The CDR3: CASSYPGDTQYF.

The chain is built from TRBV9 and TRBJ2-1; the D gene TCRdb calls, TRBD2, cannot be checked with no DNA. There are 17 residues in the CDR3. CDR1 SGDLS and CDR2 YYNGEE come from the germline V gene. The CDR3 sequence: CASSVRTTSGSYNEQFF.

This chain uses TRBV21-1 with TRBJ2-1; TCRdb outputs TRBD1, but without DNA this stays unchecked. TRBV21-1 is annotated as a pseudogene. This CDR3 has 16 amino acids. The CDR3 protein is CASSKTSGVPYNEQFF.

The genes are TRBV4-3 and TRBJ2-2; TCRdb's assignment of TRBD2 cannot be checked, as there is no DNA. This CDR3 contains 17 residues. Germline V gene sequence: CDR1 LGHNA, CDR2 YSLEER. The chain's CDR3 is CASSQPARSRNTGELFF.

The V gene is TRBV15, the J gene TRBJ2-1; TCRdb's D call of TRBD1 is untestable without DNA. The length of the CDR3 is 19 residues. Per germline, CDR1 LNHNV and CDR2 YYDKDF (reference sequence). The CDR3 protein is CATSREQDRTGTPKNEQFF.

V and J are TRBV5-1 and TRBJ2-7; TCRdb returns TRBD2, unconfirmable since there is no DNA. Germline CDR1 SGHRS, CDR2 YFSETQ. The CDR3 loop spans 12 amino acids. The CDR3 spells CASSPPASEQYF.

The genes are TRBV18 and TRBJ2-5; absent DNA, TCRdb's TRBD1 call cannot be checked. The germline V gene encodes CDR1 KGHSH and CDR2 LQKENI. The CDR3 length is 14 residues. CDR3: CASSPPGAEETQYF.

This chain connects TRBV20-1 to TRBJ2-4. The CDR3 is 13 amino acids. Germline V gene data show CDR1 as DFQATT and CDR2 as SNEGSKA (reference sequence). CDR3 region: CSARGPSRDIQYF.